The T cell receptor (beta chain) under discussion was sequenced for a study of blood T cell repertoires in COVID-19. Study at large: Donors in the United States, Italy and Spain gave samples during acute or convalescent COVID-19. T cells, B-cell-depleted T cells, or PBMCs supplied cDNA or gDNA.

Between the trimmed V and J ends, which lost 1 base and 7 bases, there was a span of 7 bases. The CDR3 length is 12 residues. As handled by the study authors: From reference gene primer amplification, estimates of nucleated cell counts were derived. Sequencing was performed with immunoSEQ multiplex PCR; in TCRdb, only in-frame clones are kept and a portion is missing. That table is the source of V, J and clone size, and D and trimming were worked out from the DNA. Of about 280,000 clones listed, around 85% were seen once; the top ten hold about 2.2%. The receptor was isolated from a woman aged 25-40 years who had recovered from COVID-19. V is TRBV12-3 or TRBV12-4 and J is TRBJ1-2; D might be TRBD1 (5 bases). Material for sequencing was peripheral blood. The DNA of the CDR3 is TGTGCCAGCAGTTTAGGGGGGGGTGGCTACACCTTC. This gives the protein CASSLGGGGYTF.